These T cell receptor beta chains were read from a single sample in a study of blood T cells in healthy people across ages. Each CDR3 protein is one row after TCRdb ran MiXCR on the 5' RACE reads. This sample yields fewer than 1,000,000 distinct CDR3 sequences, of which about 47% are seen a single time; over 15% belongs to the top ten. The sequencing sample was made of blood. Source of these receptors: an elderly man in good health. Both conserved end residues are part of each CDR3. The D gene is left open where the match is weak. Some rows mark clone size as missing; the rest say once, few, many or name a class of expanded clone.

clone_size cdr3_length j_call v_call d_call cdr3_aa cdr3_nt
- 15 TRBJ1-2 TRBV7-2 - CASSSDGSSPRGYTF TGTGCCAGCAGCTCTGACGGGTCCTCTCCCCGGGGCTACACCTTC
many 12 TRBJ2-5 TRBV5-1 - CASSRTEETQYF TGTGCCAGCAGCCGGACAGAAGAGACCCAGTACTTC
few 17 TRBJ2-3 TRBV12-3/TRBV12-4 - CASSFNLGVTMRDTQYF TGTGCCAGCAGTTTCAATTTGGGAGTAACTATGCGAGATACGCAGTATTTT
- 15 TRBJ1-5 TRBV6-1 TRBD1 CASNGQGASNQPQHF TGTGCCAGCAACGGACAGGGGGCTAGCAATCAGCCCCAGCATTTT
- 16 TRBJ2-5 TRBV5-1 TRBD1 CASSPDRGRVRETQYF TGCGCCAGCAGCCCAGACAGGGGGCGAGTCCGAGAGACCCAGTACTTC
- 12 TRBJ2-5 TRBV6-5 - CASSSPAGTQYF TGTGCCAGCAGTTCCCCCGCAGGGACCCAGTACTTC
- 14 TRBJ2-1 TRBV27 TRBD2 CASSFAGDTNEQFF TGTGCCAGCAGTTTTGCGGGAGATACCAATGAGCAGTTCTTC
- 15 TRBJ2-7 TRBV5-1 TRBD1 CASSKLQGALDEQYF TGCGCCAGCAGCAAATTACAGGGGGCGCTGGACGAGCAGTACTTC
- 14 TRBJ2-1 TRBV28 TRBD2 CASSSGTSANEQFF TGTGCCAGCAGTTCCGGGACTAGCGCCAATGAGCAGTTCTTC
many 13 TRBJ1-2 TRBV12-3/TRBV12-4 - CASSRTQDSGYTF TGTGCCAGCAGTCGGACTCAGGATTCGGGCTACACCTTC
few 14 TRBJ2-7 TRBV20-1 - CSARRDRSYNEQYF TGCAGTGCTAGGCGGGACCGCTCCTACAATGAGCAGTACTTC
once 17 TRBJ2-2 TRBV4-2 TRBD1 CPSSQDPGQGTAGELFF TGTCCCAGCAGCCAAGACCCGGGACAGGGGACCGCCGGGGAGCTGTTTTTT
- 14 TRBJ2-5 TRBV29-1 TRBD1 CSGRRDSGAETQYF TGCAGCGGGCGCCGGGACAGCGGAGCGGAGACCCAGTACTTC
- 14 TRBJ2-7 TRBV5-5 TRBD1 CASSLPQGFYEQYF TGTGCCAGCAGTTTACCACAGGGGTTCTACGAGCAGTACTTC
- 15 TRBJ2-3 TRBV7-3 TRBD2 CASSSGLALTDTQYF TGTGCCAGCAGCTCCGGACTAGCCCTCACAGATACGCAGTATTTT
- 16 TRBJ1-2 TRBV30 TRBD1 CAWSAGTGGRLGGYTF TGTGCCTGGAGTGCCGGGACAGGGGGCAGGTTGGGTGGCTACACCTTC
- 15 TRBJ2-3 TRBV5-1 - CASSRATGSADTQYF TGCGCCAGCAGTAGGGCGACGGGGAGCGCAGATACGCAGTATTTT
few 14 TRBJ2-5 TRBV5-1 - CASSLVTGRGEQYF TGCGCCAGCAGCTTGGTTACAGGGCGTGGGGAGCAGTACTTC
- 16 TRBJ2-2 TRBV12-3/TRBV12-4 - CASSLAYGLASGELFF TGTGCCAGCAGTTTAGCGTATGGGCTAGCGTCCGGGGAGCTGTTTTTT
- 15 TRBJ2-3 TRBV2 TRBD2 CASSWKAGGPFTQYF TGTGCCAGCAGTTGGAAAGCGGGAGGGCCATTTACGCAGTATTTT
once 15 TRBJ2-4 TRBV4-1 TRBD1 CASSQPGGREDIQYF TGCGCCAGCAGCCAACCAGGGGGCCGCGAAGACATTCAGTACTTC
- 12 TRBJ2-1 TRBV5-1 - CASSRDGPEQFF TGCGCCAGCAGCCGGGACGGACCCGAGCAGTTCTTC
- 13 TRBJ2-7 TRBV28 - CASRGAGFYEQYF TGTGCCAGCCGGGGCGCTGGATTCTACGAGCAGTACTTC
- 17 TRBJ2-1 TRBV20-1 TRBD2 CSAPGLAGAGHYNEQFF TGCAGTGCCCCTGGACTAGCGGGAGCGGGTCACTACAATGAGCAGTTCTTC
few 16 TRBJ2-7 TRBV5-1 TRBD2 CASSSGLAGRNNEQYF TGCGCCAGCAGCTCCGGACTAGCGGGTAGGAACAATGAGCAGTACTTC
few 13 TRBJ1-2 TRBV29-1 - CSVDGSHAERDTF TGCAGCGTTGACGGGTCTCACGCGGAAAGGGACACCTTC
few 17 TRBJ2-1 TRBV7-2 TRBD1 CASSPGGQGAINNEQFF TGTGCCAGCAGCCCTGGTGGGCAGGGGGCGATCAACAATGAGCAGTTCTTC
- 15 TRBJ2-5 TRBV7-8 TRBD1 CASSLGGTGEETQYF TGTGCCAGCAGCTTAGGCGGGACAGGGGAGGAGACCCAGTACTTC
many 14 TRBJ2-7 TRBV29-1 TRBD1 CSVDQAGQGYEQYF TGCAGCGTTGATCAGGCGGGACAGGGCTACGAGCAGTACTTC
- 13 TRBJ1-2 TRBV10-3 - CAISDSVNYGYTF TGTGCCATCAGTGACAGTGTAAACTATGGCTACACCTTC
- 15 TRBJ2-5 TRBV15 TRBD1 CATSITGQAPHAQYF TGTGCCACCAGCATCACCGGACAGGCTCCTCATGCGCAGTACTTC
- 14 TRBJ2-7 TRBV6-2/TRBV6-3 - CARSYSLRSNEQYF TGTGCCAGGAGTTACTCGCTACGGTCGAACGAGCAGTACTTC
few 14 TRBJ2-4 TRBV7-2 - CASSLEGTRSPQYF TGTGCCAGCAGCTTAGAGGGGACACGGTCGCCGCAGTACTTC
- 16 TRBJ2-1 TRBV6-2/TRBV6-3 TRBD2 CASSRKLAGGLDEQFF TGTGCCAGCAGCCGAAAACTAGCGGGGGGGCTTGATGAGCAGTTCTTC
- 14 TRBJ2-2 TRBV14 - CASSHTGPTGELFF TGTGCCAGCAGCCACACAGGGCCCACCGGGGAGCTGTTTTTT
- 15 TRBJ2-1 TRBV11-3 TRBD2 CASSLLAGLFREQFF TGTGCCAGCAGCTTACTAGCGGGACTTTTTAGAGAGCAGTTCTTC
few 15 TRBJ2-4 TRBV24-1 TRBD1 CATSDSGQGVNIQYF TGTGCCACCAGTGATTCGGGACAGGGCGTAAACATTCAGTACTTC
- 18 TRBJ2-1 TRBV9 - CASSINRRAGLFYNEQFF TGTGCCAGCAGCATAAATCGACGGGCGGGACTCTTCTACAATGAGCAGTTCTTC